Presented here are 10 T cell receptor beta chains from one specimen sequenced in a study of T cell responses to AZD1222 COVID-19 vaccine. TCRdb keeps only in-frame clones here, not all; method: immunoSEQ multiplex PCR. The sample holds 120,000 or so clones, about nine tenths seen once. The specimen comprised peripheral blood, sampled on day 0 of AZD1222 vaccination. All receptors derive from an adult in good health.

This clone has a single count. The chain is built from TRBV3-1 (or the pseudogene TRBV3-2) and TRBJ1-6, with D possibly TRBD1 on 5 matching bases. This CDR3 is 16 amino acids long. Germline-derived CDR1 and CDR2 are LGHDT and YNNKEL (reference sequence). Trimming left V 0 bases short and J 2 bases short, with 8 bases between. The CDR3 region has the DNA TGTGCCAGCAGCCAAGATGACAGAGCCTATAATTCACCCCTCCACTTT. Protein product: CASSQDDRAYNSPLHF.

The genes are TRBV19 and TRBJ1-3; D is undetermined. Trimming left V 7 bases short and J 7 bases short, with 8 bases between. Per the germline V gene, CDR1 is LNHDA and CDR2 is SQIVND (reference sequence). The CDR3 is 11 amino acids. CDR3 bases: TGTGCCAGTATCCTGGAGAACACCATATATTTT. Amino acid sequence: CASILENTIYF.

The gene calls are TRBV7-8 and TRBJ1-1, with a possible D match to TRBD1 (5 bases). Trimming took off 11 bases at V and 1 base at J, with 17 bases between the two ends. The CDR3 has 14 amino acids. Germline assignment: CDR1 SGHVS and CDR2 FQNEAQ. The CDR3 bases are TGTGCCGACAAACCTCAGGGAACGAACACTGAAGCTTTCTTT. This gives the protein CADKPQGTNTEAFF. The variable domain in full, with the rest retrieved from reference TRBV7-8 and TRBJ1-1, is GAGVSQSPRYKVAKRGQDVALRCDPISGHVSLFWYQQALGQGPEFLTYFQNEAQLDKSGLPSDRFFAERPEGSVSTLKIQRTQQEDSAVYLCADKPQGTNTEAFFGQGTRLTVV.

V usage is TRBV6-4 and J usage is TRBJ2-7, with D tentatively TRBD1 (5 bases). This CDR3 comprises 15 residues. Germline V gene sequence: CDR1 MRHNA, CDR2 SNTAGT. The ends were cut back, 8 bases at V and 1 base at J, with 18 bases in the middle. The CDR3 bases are TGTGCCAGCCCTGACTCCTTGGGGCTATCCTACGAGCAGTACTTC. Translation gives CASPDSLGLSYEQYF.

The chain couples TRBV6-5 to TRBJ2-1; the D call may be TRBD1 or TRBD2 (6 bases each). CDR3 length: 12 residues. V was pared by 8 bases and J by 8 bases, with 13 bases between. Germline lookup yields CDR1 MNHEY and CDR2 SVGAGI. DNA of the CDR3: TGTGCCAGCGCAAAAAGGGGGGATGAGCAGTTCTTC. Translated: CASAKRGDEQFF.

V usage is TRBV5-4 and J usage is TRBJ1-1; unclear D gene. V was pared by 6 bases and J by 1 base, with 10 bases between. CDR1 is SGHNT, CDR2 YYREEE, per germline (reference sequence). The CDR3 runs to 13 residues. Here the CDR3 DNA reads TGTGCCAGCACATCCAGTGGGAACACTGAAGCTTTCTTT. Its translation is CASTSSGNTEAFF.

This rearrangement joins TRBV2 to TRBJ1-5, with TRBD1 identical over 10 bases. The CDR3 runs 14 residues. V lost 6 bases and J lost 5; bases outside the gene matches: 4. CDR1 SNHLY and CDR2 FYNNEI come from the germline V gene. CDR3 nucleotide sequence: TGTGCCAGCAGGATGACAGGGGGCTATCAGCCCCAGCATTTT. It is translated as CASRMTGGYQPQHF.

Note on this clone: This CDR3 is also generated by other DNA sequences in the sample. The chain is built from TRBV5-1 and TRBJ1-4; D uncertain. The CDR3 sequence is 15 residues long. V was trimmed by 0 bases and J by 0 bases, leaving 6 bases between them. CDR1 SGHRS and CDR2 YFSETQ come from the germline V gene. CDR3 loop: CASSLGTATNEKLFF. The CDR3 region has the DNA TGCGCCAGCAGCTTGGGTACAGCAACTAATGAAAAACTGTTTTTT.

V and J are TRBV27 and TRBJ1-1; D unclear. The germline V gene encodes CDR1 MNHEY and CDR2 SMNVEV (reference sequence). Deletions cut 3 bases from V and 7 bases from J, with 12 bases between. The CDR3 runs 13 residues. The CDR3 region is CASSLRGIGEAFF. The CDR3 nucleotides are TGTGCCAGCAGTTTGCGGGGTATTGGTGAAGCTTTCTTT.

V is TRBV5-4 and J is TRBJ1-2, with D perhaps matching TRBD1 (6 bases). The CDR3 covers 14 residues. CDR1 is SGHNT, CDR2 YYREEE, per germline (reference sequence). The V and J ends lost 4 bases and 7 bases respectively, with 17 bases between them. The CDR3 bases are TGTGCCAGCAGCACACTGACAGGCTTGGGTGGCTACACCTTC. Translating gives CASSTLTGLGGYTF.